This record covers a single T cell receptor beta chain. The sample originates from a study of blood T cell repertoires in COVID-19. Study-wide context: From T cells, B-cell-depleted T cells, or PBMCs came the material, which was cDNA or gDNA.

Profiled with immunoSEQ multiplex PCR; TCRdb holds only in-frame clones, not every one. This table holds approximately 270,000 clones, about 80% found once. Deletions cut 0 bases from V and 11 bases from J, with 17 bases between. CDR1 is MNHEY, CDR2 SVGEGT, per germline. The CDR3 runs 15 residues. The rearrangement joins TRBV6-2 or TRBV6-3 to TRBJ1-5; D might be TRBD1 (6 bases). The specimen sequenced was peripheral blood. The TCR sequence derives from a person aged 65 to 85 with COVID-19, enrolled during active disease. In DNA form, the CDR3 reads TGTGCCAGCAGTTACTCTATCCCTACCCACAGGGCCCAGCATTTT. Translated: CASSYSIPTHRAQHF.